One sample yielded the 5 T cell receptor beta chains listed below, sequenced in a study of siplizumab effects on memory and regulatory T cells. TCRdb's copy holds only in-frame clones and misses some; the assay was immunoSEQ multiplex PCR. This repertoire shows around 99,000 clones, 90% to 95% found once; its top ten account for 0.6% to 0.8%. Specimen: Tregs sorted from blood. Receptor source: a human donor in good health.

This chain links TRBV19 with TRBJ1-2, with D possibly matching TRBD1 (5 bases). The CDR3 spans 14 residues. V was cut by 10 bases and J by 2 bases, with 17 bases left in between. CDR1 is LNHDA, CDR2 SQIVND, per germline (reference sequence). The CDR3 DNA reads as TGTGCCACCCTTAGTACCAGGGCGAACTATGGCTACACCTTC. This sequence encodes CATLSTRANYGYTF.

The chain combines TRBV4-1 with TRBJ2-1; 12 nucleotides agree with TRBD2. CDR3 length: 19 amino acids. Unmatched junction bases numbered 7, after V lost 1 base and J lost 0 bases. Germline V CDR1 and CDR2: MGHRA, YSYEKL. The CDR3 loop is CASSQGLAGGLSSYNEQFF. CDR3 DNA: TGCGCCAGCAGCCAAGGGCTAGCGGGAGGGTTAAGCTCCTACAATGAGCAGTTCTTC.

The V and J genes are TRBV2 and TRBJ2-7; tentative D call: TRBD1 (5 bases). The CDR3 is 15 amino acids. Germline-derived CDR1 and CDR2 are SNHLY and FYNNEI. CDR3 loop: CAAHTGSQILGEQYF. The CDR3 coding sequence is TGTGCTGCGCACACAGGCAGCCAGATCTTGGGAGAGCAGTACTTC. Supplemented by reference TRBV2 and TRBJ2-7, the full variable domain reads EPEVTQTPSHQVTQMGQEVILRCVPISNHLYFYWYRQILGQKVEFLVSFYNNEISEKSEIFDDQFSVERPDGSNFTLKIRSTKLEDSAMYFCAAHTGSQILGEQYFGPGTRLTVT.

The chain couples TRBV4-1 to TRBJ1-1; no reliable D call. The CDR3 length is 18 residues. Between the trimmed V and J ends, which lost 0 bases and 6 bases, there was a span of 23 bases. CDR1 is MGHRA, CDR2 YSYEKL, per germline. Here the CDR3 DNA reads TGCGCCAGCAGCCAAGACCCGGGCCTAGAGGGTTTAATCGCTGAAGCTTTCTTT. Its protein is CASSQDPGLEGLIAEAFF.

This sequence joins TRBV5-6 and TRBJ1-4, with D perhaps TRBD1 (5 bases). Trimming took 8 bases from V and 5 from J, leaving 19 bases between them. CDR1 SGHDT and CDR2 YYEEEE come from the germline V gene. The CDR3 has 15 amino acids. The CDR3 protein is CASRPWGEKNEKLFF. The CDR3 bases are TGTGCCAGTAGACCCTGGGGCGAGAAGAATGAAAAACTGTTTTTT.